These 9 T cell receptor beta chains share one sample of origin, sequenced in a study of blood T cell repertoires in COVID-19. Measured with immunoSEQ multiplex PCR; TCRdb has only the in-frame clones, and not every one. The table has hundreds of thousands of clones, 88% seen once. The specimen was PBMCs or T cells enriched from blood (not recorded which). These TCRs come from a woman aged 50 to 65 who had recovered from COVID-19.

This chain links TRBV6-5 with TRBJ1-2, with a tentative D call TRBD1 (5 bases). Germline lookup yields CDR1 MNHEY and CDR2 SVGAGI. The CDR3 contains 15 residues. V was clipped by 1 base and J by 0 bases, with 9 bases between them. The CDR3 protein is CASSYYRSPNYGYTF. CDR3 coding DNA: TGTGCCAGCAGTTACTACAGGAGCCCTAACTATGGCTACACCTTC.

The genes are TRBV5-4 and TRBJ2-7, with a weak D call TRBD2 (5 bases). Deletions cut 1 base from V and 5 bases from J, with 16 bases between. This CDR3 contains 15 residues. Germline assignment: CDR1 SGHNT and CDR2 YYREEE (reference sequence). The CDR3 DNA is TGTGCCAGCAGCTTGCGGGGTGGGTTAGTCCACGAGCAGTACTTC. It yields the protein CASSLRGGLVHEQYF.

CDR3: CASSLGVGGRLRQFF. The CDR3 region has the DNA TGTGCCAGCAGTTTAGGGGTTGGCGGGAGGCTCCGGCAGTTCTTC. The rearrangement links TRBV28 to TRBJ2-1, with TRBD2 identical over 8 bases. The V gene's germline CDR1 is MDHEN and CDR2 SYDVKM. The CDR3 runs to 15 residues. V dropped 2 bases and J dropped 12; count of bases not matched to a gene: 12.

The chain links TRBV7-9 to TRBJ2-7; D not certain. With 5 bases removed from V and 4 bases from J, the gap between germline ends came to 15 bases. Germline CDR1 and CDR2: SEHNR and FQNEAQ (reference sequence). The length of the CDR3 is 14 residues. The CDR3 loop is CASSPPGVPYEQYF. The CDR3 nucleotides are TGTGCCAGCAGCCCCCCCGGAGTGCCGTACGAGCAGTACTTC.

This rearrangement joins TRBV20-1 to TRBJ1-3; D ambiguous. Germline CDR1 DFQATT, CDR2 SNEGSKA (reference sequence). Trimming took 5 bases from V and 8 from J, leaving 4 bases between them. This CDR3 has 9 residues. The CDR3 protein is CSAGHTIYF. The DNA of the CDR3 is TGCAGTGCTGGCCACACCATATATTTT.

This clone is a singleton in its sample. The CDR3 protein is CATTAGGNEQFF. The CDR3 DNA reads as TGTGCCACCACAGCCGGAGGGAATGAGCAGTTCTTC. V and J are TRBV24-1 and TRBJ2-1, with a possible D match to TRBD2 (6 bases). Germline values: CDR1 KGHDR, CDR2 SFDVKD. V was shortened by 8 bases and J by 7 bases, with 11 bases between the two germline ends. This CDR3 spans 12 amino acids.

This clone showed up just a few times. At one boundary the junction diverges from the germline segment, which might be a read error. In DNA form, the CDR3 reads TGTGCCAGCATCTTAGACAGGCGGAACACTGAAGCTTTCTTT. This sequence encodes CASILDRRNTEAFF. The V and J genes are TRBV7-9 and TRBJ1-1; a weak D match, TRBD1 (6 bases). The CDR3 runs to 14 residues. Per germline, CDR1 SEHNR and CDR2 FQNEAQ (reference sequence).

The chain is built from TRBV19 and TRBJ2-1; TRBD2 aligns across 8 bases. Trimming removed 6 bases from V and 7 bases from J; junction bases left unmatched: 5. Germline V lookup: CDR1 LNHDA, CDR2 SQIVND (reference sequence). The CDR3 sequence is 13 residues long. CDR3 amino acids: CASRSGGRNEQFF. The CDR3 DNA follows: TGTGCCAGTAGGTCGGGAGGGCGAAATGAGCAGTTCTTC.

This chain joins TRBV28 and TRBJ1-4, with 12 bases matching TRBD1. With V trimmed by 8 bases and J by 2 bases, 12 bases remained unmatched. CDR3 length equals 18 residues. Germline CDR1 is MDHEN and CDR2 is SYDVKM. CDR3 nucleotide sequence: TGTGCCAGCCTCCGCGGGACAGGGGGCAGATTGACTAATGAAAAACTGTTTTTT. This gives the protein CASLRGTGGRLTNEKLFF. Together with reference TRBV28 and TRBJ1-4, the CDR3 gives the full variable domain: DVKVTQSSRYLVKRTGEKVFLECVQDMDHENMFWYRQDPGLGLRLIYFSYDVKMKEKGDIPEGYSVSREKKERFSLILESASTNQTSMYLCASLRGTGGRLTNEKLFFGSGTQLSVL.